One sample yielded the 27 T cell receptor beta chains listed below, sequenced in a study of T cells after yellow fever vaccination. TCRdb called the 5' RACE reads again in MiXCR, with one record for every CDR3 protein. The data show 200,000 to 250,000 distinct CDR3 sequences, 2.5% to 3.5% seen once. This specimen consisted of CD4+ T cells sorted from PBMCs, obtained 10 days after the yellow fever booster vaccination. The receptors were gathered from a man between 18 and 29 years old who received the YFV17D yellow fever vaccine.

Only a few counts were recorded for this clonotype. The genes are TRBV7-9 and TRBJ2-2; D not resolved. V was cut by 7 bases and J by 0 bases, with 6 bases left in between. This CDR3 has 13 amino acids. Germline V CDR1 and CDR2: SEHNR, FQNEAQ (reference sequence). The CDR3 loop reads CASTFSNTGELFF. CDR3 DNA: TGTGCCAGCACATTCTCGAACACCGGGGAGCTGTTTTTT.

This clonotype was recorded at least ten times. The chain has TRBV2 and TRBJ1-6, with no clear D. Germline V gives CDR1 SNHLY, CDR2 FYNNEI. Deletions cut 9 bases from V and 9 bases from J, with 15 bases between. CDR3 length equals 13 residues. The CDR3 DNA sequence: TGTGCCAGTCATAGTCTATTATTTTCACCCCTCCACTTT. Its translation: CASHSLLFSPLHF.

This clonotype has ten or more counts. J is TRBJ2-3 and V is TRBV6-5; D is unresolved. Germline V gene data show CDR1 as MNHEY and CDR2 as SVGAGI. The CDR3 consists of 13 residues. The germline V and J ends were trimmed by 2 bases and 1 base, with 4 bases remaining between them. The DNA of the CDR3 is TGTGCCAGCAGTTACAGGGGCACAGATACGCAGTATTTT. Its protein product is CASSYRGTDTQYF.

This clonotype was found a few times. This chain uses TRBV5-4 with TRBJ2-3; D is unclear. Germline assignment: CDR1 SGHNT and CDR2 YYREEE (reference sequence). Trimming pared 6 bases from V and 2 bases from J, leaving 10 bases between. This CDR3 has 13 residues. CDR3 nucleotide sequence: TGTGCCAGCACTTTCGACCTCACAGATACGCAGTATTTT. Encoded protein: CASTFDLTDTQYF.

This clonotype was seen a few times. This sequence joins TRBV10-3 and TRBJ1-4, with 7 bases aligning to TRBD1. The CDR3 is made up of 15 amino acids. The V gene's germline CDR1 is ENHRY and CDR2 SYGVKD. V trimming: 9 bases; J trimming: 0 bases; junction bases outside the gene matches: 7. CDR3 bases: TGTGCCATTGGGGACAGCTTAACAACTAATGAAAAACTGTTTTTT. It codes for CAIGDSLTTNEKLFF.

At least ten counts were recorded for this clonotype. The chain has TRBV29-1 and TRBJ1-4; D is perhaps TRBD1 (6 bases). V lost 3 bases, J lost 5 bases, and 16 bases lay in between. CDR1 is SQVTM and CDR2 is ANQGSEA in the germline V gene. The CDR3 covers 15 residues. This CDR3 is CSVERGNSGNEKLFF. In DNA, the CDR3 is TGCAGCGTTGAGAGGGGGAATTCGGGGAATGAAAAACTGTTTTTT.

This chain uses TRBV4-3 with TRBJ1-2; the D is unclear. Trimming removed 1 base from V and 8 bases from J, with 11 bases in between. Germline V gene sequence: CDR1 LGHNA, CDR2 YSLEER. CDR3 length: 13 residues. The CDR3 bases are TGCGCCAGCAGCCAAGGTGAAAGGACGGGCTACACCTTC. As protein: CASSQGERTGYTF.

This clonotype was seen more than once but under ten times. V gene TRBV29-1 combines with J gene TRBJ2-1; D ambiguous. The length of the CDR3 is 15 residues. Trimming pared 5 bases from V and 10 bases from J, leaving 24 bases between. Germline-derived CDR1 and CDR2 are SQVTM and ANQGSEA. CDR3 nucleotides: TGCAGCGTTACAACTCCAGAGCGTCCCCTGGGAGAGCAGTTCTTC. Its translation: CSVTTPERPLGEQFF.

This clonotype was seen at least ten times. The chain has TRBV30 and TRBJ2-1, with TRBD2 matching 8 bases. Losses at the gene ends were 5 bases for V and 10 bases for J; bases not matched to a gene: 13. CDR1 is GTSNPN and CDR2 is SVGIG in the germline V gene (reference sequence). The CDR3 runs 14 residues. CDR3 sequence: CAWERGPGFSEQFF. The CDR3 coding sequence is TGTGCCTGGGAGCGGGGGCCGGGGTTTTCCGAGCAGTTCTTC.

This clonotype was seen only a few times. The chain uses TRBV3-1 and TRBJ2-2, with a possible D match to TRBD2 (5 bases). The CDR3 is made up of 15 amino acids. V was trimmed by 3 bases and J by 0 bases, leaving 8 bases between them. Germline V gives CDR1 LGHDT, CDR2 YNNKEL (reference sequence). CDR3: CASSQRVANTGELFF. CDR3 bases: TGTGCCAGCAGCCAGCGGGTCGCGAACACCGGGGAGCTGTTTTTT.

This clonotype was found a few times. This chain uses TRBV20-1 with TRBJ2-2; the D gene could be TRBD1 or TRBD2 (6 bases each). The V gene's germline CDR1 is DFQATT and CDR2 SNEGSKA (reference sequence). The CDR3 length is 17 residues. The germline V and J ends were trimmed by 3 bases and 0 bases, with 17 bases remaining between them. CDR3 amino acids: CSARPQGGKSNTGELFF. As DNA, the CDR3 is TGCAGTGCTAGGCCCCAAGGGGGGAAGTCGAACACCGGGGAGCTGTTTTTT.

Ten or more counts support this clonotype. The chain joins TRBV6-5 to TRBJ1-6; D ambiguous. The CDR3 consists of 14 residues. Trimming stripped 6 bases from V and 5 bases from J, with 11 bases between. Germline V lookup: CDR1 MNHEY, CDR2 SVGAGI. The CDR3 nucleotides read TGTGCCAGCAGCTCCGGACGGAATAATTCACCCCTCCACTTT. Translating gives CASSSGRNNSPLHF.

There are a few counts of this clonotype. The rearrangement joins TRBV7-2 to TRBJ1-5; D is possibly TRBD1 (6 bases). Trimming cost V 2 bases and J 3 bases, with 14 bases left between them. The CDR3 extends over 16 amino acids. The germline V gene has CDR1 SGHTA and CDR2 FQGNSA. For the CDR3, the DNA is TGTGCCAGCAGCTTATTAGGAGGGGGGATCAATCAGCCCCAGCATTTT. The encoded protein is CASSLLGGGINQPQHF.

J is TRBJ1-4 and V is TRBV6-6; tentative D call: TRBD1 (6 bases). Germline CDR1 MNHNY, CDR2 SVGAGI (reference sequence). The CDR3 has 13 residues. The V end was cut by 10 bases, the J end by 8 bases, with 17 bases between. The CDR3 region has the DNA TGTGCCACTAACTACAGGGCAAACGAAAAACTGTTTTTT. It translates to CATNYRANEKLFF.

The chain couples TRBV5-1 to TRBJ1-4; D call uncertain. The V end lost 4 bases, the J end lost 6 bases, and 16 bases lay between the germline ends. Germline lookup yields CDR1 SGHRS and CDR2 YFSETQ. The CDR3 spans 15 residues. CDR3 sequence (DNA): TGCGCCAGCAGCGTTGACGCGCGCGGGCATGAAAAACTGTTTTTT. It translates to CASSVDARGHEKLFF.

This clonotype was seen ten or more times. This chain connects TRBV5-1 to TRBJ2-6; 7 bases fit TRBD1. The J segment lost 1 base and the V segment lost 2 bases, leaving 3 bases of the junction unmatched. Germline CDR1 and CDR2: SGHRS and YFSETQ. The CDR3 has 16 amino acids. CDR3 sequence (DNA): TGCGCCAGCAGCTTAGAGGGGGCGTCTGGGGCCAACGTCCTGACTTTC. It translates to CASSLEGASGANVLTF.

In this sample, this clonotype turned up many times. CDR3 amino acids: CASHGFRGEETQYF. Written as DNA, the CDR3 is TGTGCCAGCCACGGTTTCCGAGGGGAAGAGACCCAGTACTTC. This rearrangement joins TRBV18 to TRBJ2-5; D possibly matches TRBD1 or TRBD2 (5 bases each). The CDR3 sequence is 14 residues long. CDR1 is KGHSH and CDR2 is LQKENI in the germline V gene. V lost 8 bases to trimming and J lost 3 bases, with 16 bases between them.

The genes are TRBV5-1 and TRBJ2-5; D may be TRBD1 (6 bases). The CDR3 runs to 14 residues. V was shortened by 10 bases and J by 3 bases, with 19 bases between the two germline ends. CDR1 SGHRS and CDR2 YFSETQ come from the germline V gene. The CDR3 reads CASTVIGGEETQYF. The CDR3 DNA is TGCGCCTCTACGGTTATAGGGGGAGAAGAGACCCAGTACTTC.

This clonotype was seen at least ten times. The J gene is TRBJ1-4, the V gene TRBV28, with TRBD1 identical over 7 bases. Germline V lookup: CDR1 MDHEN, CDR2 SYDVKM. J gave up 7 bases and V 2 bases, and 16 bases lay outside the gene matches. There are 18 residues in the CDR3. The CDR3 loop is CASSLQRQGGGSGEKLFF. CDR3 in DNA: TGTGCCAGCAGTTTACAGCGACAGGGCGGTGGGAGCGGTGAAAAACTGTTTTTT.

Many counts were recorded for this clonotype. The chain uses TRBV29-1 and TRBJ2-5, with TRBD1 matching 8 bases. Germline assignment: CDR1 SQVTM and CDR2 ANQGSEA. V gave up 0 bases and J gave up 6 bases; unmatched junction bases: 12. The CDR3 totals 16 residues. CDR3 residues: CSVEDRRRQGTKTQYF. Here the CDR3 DNA reads TGCAGCGTTGAAGATAGGAGGAGACAGGGGACGAAGACCCAGTACTTC. The variable domain in full, completed from reference TRBV29-1 and TRBJ2-5, reads SAVISQKPSRDICQRGTSLTIQCQVDSQVTMMFWYRQQPGQSLTLIATANQGSEATYESGFVIDKFPISRPNLTFSTLTVSNMSPEDSSIYLCSVEDRRRQGTKTQYFGPGTRLLVL.

There are many counts of this clonotype. The gene calls are TRBV4-3 and TRBJ2-3; D not certain. Trimming stripped 0 bases from V and 4 bases from J, with 5 bases between. The CDR3 runs 13 residues. CDR1 is LGHNA, CDR2 YSLEER, per germline. The CDR3, as DNA: TGCGCCAGCAGCCAAGACCGTCCAGATACGCAGTATTTT. The encoded protein is CASSQDRPDTQYF.

The rearrangement joins TRBV2 to TRBJ2-5, with D perhaps matching TRBD1 (6 bases). The CDR3 sequence is 12 residues long. Per germline, CDR1 SNHLY and CDR2 FYNNEI. The V end was cut by 6 bases, the J end by 5 bases, with 10 bases between. The CDR3 coding sequence is TGTGCCAGCAGACAGGGCTGGGAGACCCAGTACTTC. Translation: CASRQGWETQYF. Using reference TRBV2 and TRBJ2-5 for the parts outside the CDR3, the full variable domain is EPEVTQTPSHQVTQMGQEVILRCVPISNHLYFYWYRQILGQKVEFLVSFYNNEISEKSEIFDDQFSVERPDGSNFTLKIRSTKLEDSAMYFCASRQGWETQYFGPGTRLLVL.

In this sample, this clonotype turned up many times. The chain recombines TRBV4-1 with TRBJ1-2; no definite D call. Germline CDR1 and CDR2: MGHRA and YSYEKL. This CDR3 is 15 amino acids long. V was cut by 0 bases and J by 3 bases, with 11 bases left in between. CDR3 region: CASSQDPAPDYGYTF. For the CDR3, the DNA is TGCGCCAGCAGCCAAGACCCCGCGCCGGACTATGGCTACACCTTC.

The chain recombines TRBV11-3 with TRBJ2-3; D is ambiguous. Germline assignment: CDR1 SGHNT and CDR2 YENEEA. This CDR3 is built from 14 residues. V dropped 6 bases and J dropped 2 bases, with 12 bases sitting between them. CDR3 coding DNA: TGTGCCAGCAGTGTTTCGACTTACACAGATACGCAGTATTTT. Amino acids: CASSVSTYTDTQYF.

The V gene is TRBV5-1, the J gene TRBJ1-5; maybe TRBD1 (6 bases). Germline lookup yields CDR1 SGHRS and CDR2 YFSETQ. CDR3 length: 14 amino acids. Trimming cost V 5 bases and J 7 bases, with 16 bases left between them. The chain's CDR3 is CASSPGDDLQPQHF. CDR3 DNA: TGCGCCAGCAGTCCAGGGGACGACTTACAGCCCCAGCATTTT.

The genes are TRBV28 and TRBJ2-7, with D unresolved. The V gene lost 8 bases and the J gene lost 3 bases, with 8 bases spanning the gap. The CDR3 is made up of 11 amino acids. Per germline, CDR1 MDHEN and CDR2 SYDVKM. CDR3 nucleotide sequence: TGTGCCAGCGGTGGATACTACGAGCAGTACGTC. Amino acids: CASGGYYEQYV.

This clonotype was seen ten or more times. The chain carries TRBV7-3 and TRBJ2-5; D might be TRBD1 or TRBD2, each matching 5 bases. The germline V gene has CDR1 SGHTA and CDR2 FQGTGA. This CDR3 comprises 14 residues. V was cut by 7 bases and J by 0 bases, with 12 bases left in between. Written as DNA, the CDR3 is TGTGCCAGCACCCCCCTGGGGGACCAAGAGACCCAGTACTTC. Protein: CASTPLGDQETQYF.